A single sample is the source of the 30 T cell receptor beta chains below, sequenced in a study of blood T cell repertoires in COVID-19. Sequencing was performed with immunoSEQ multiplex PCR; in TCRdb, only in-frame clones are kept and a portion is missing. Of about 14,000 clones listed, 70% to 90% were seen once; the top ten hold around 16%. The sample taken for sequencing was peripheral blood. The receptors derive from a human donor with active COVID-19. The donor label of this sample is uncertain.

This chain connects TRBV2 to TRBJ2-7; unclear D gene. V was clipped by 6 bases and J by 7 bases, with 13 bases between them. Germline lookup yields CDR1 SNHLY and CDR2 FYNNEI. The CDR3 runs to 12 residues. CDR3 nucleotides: TGTGCCAGCAGCACTACCCCGCGGGAGCAGTACTTC. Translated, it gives CASSTTPREQYF.

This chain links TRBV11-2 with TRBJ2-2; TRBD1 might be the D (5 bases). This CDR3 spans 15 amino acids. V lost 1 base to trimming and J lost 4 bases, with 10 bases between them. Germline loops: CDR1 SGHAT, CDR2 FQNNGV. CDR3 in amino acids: CASSLAGKATGELFF. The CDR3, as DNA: TGTGCCAGCAGCTTAGCAGGGAAAGCCACCGGGGAGCTGTTTTTT.

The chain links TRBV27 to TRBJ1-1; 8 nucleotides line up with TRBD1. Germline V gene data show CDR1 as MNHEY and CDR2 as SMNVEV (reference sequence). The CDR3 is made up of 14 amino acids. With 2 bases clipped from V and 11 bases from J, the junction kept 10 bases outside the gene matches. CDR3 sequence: CASSLNPGGAAAFF. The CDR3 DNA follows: TGTGCCAGCAGTTTAAATCCAGGGGGCGCAGCGGCTTTCTTT.

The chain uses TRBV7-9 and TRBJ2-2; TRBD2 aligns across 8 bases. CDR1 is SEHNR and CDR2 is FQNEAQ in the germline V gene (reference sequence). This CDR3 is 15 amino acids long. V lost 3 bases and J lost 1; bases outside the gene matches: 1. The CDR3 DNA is TGTGCCAGCAGCTTCCGGGGGGGGAACACCGGGGAGCTGTTTTTT. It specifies CASSFRGGNTGELFF. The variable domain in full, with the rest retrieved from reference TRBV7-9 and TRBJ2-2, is DTGVSQNPRHKITKRGQNVTFRCDPISEHNRLYWYRQTLGQGPEFLTYFQNEAQLEKSRLLSDRFSAERPKGSFSTLEIQRTEQGDSAMYLCASSFRGGNTGELFFGEGSRLTVL.

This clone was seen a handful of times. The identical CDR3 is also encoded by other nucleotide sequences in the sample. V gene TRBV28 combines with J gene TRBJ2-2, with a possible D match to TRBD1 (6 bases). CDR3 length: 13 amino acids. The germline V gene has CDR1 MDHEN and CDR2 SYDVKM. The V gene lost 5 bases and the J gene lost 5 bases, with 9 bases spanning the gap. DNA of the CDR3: TGTGCCAGCAGTATCAGGGGTACCGGGGAGCTGTTTTTT. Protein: CASSIRGTGELFF.

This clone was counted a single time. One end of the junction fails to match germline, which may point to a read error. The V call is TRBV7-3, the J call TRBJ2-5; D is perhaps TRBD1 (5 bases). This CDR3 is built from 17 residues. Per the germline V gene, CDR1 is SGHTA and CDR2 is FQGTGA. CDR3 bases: TGTGCCAGCAGCTTACAGGGCGGATCCGCACTGCAAGGGACCCAGTACTTC. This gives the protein CASSLQGGSALQGTQYF.

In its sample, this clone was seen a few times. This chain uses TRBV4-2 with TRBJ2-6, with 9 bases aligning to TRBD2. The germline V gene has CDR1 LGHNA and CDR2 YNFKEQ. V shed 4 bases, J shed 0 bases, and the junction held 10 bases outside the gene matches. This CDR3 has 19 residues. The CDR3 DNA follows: TGTGCCAGCAGCCGAGAAGATAGCGGGAGCAGCTCTGGGGCCAACGTCCTGACTTTC. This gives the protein CASSREDSGSSSGANVLTF.

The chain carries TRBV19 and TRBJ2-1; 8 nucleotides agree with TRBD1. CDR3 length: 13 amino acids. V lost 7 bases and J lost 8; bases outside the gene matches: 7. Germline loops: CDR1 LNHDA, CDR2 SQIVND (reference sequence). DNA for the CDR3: TGTGCCAGTAAGCAGGGGGCGAGGCATGAGCAGTTCTTC. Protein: CASKQGARHEQFF.

DNA of the CDR3: TGTGCCAGCACAGGACAGTTCGGGGAGCAGTACTTC. Translation: CASTGQFGEQYF. The chain recombines TRBV28 with TRBJ2-7, with a weak D call TRBD1 (6 bases). With 7 bases removed from V and 7 bases from J, the gap between germline ends came to 14 bases. Per the germline V gene, CDR1 is MDHEN and CDR2 is SYDVKM. This CDR3 comprises 12 residues.

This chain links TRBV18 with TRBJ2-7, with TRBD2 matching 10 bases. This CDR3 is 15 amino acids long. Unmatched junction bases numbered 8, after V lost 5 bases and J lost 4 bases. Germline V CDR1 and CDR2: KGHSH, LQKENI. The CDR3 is CASSIAGGRPYEQYF. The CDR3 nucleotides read TGTGCCAGCTCAATAGCGGGAGGCCGACCTTACGAGCAGTACTTC.

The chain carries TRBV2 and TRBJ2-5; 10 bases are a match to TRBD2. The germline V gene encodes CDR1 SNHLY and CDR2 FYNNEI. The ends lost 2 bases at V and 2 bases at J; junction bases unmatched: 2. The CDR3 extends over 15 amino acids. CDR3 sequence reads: CASSESGRGQETQYF. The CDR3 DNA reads TGTGCCAGCAGTGAAAGCGGGAGGGGGCAAGAGACCCAGTACTTC. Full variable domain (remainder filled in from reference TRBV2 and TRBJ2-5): EPEVTQTPSHQVTQMGQEVILRCVPISNHLYFYWYRQILGQKVEFLVSFYNNEISEKSEIFDDQFSVERPDGSNFTLKIRSTKLEDSAMYFCASSESGRGQETQYFGPGTRLLVL.

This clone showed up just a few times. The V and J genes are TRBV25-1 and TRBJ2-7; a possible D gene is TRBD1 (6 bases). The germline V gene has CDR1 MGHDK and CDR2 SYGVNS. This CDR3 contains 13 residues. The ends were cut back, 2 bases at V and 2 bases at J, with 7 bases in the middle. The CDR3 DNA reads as TGTGCCAGCAGTGAAGGGACACCCTACGAGCAGTACTTC. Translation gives CASSEGTPYEQYF.

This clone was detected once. As DNA, the CDR3 is TGTGCCAGCAGTAACAGGGGGCGCGTATACAATGAGCAGTTCTTC. Residues: CASSNRGRVYNEQFF. The chain joins TRBV27 to TRBJ2-1; 9 nucleotides match TRBD1. The CDR3 is made up of 15 amino acids. V was clipped by 5 bases and J by 4 bases; unmatched bases: 6. Germline CDR1 and CDR2: MNHEY and SMNVEV (reference sequence).

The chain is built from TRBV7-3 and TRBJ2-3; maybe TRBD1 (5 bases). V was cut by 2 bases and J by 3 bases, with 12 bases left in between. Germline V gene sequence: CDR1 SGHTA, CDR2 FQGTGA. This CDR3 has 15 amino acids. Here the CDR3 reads CASSLLGAGTDTQYF. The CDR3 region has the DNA TGTGCCAGCAGCTTATTAGGGGCTGGGACAGATACGCAGTATTTT.

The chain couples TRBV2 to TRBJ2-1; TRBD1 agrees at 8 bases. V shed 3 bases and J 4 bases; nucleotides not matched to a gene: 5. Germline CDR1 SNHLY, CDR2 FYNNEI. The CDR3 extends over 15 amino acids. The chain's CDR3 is CASSEAGGGYNEQFF. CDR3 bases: TGTGCCAGCAGTGAGGCAGGGGGCGGTTACAATGAGCAGTTCTTC.

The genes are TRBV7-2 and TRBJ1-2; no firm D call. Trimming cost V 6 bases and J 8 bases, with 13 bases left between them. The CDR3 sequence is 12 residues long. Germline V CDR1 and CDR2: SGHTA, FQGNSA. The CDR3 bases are TGTGCCAGCAGTCCCTCGCGCCGGGGCTACACCTTC. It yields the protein CASSPSRRGYTF.

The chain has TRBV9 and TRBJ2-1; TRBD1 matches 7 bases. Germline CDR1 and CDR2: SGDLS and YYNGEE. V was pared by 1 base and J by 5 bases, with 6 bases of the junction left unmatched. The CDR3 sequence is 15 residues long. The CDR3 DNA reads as TGTGCCAGCAGCGTATCCGGGACAGAGAACAATGAGCAGTTCTTC. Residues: CASSVSGTENNEQFF.

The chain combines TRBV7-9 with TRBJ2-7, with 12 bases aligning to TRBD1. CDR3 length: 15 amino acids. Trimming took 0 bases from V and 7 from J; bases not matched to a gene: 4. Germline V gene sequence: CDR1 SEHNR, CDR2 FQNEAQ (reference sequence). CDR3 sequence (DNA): TGTGCCAGCAGCTTAGCGGGACAGGGGGCCCGGGAGCAGTACTTC. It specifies CASSLAGQGAREQYF.

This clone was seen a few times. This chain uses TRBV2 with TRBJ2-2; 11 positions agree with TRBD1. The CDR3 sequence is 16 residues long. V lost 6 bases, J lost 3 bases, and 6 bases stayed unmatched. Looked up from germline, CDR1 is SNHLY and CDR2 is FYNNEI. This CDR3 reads CASRAGTGGYTGELFF. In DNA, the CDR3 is TGTGCCAGCAGAGCCGGGACAGGGGGGTACACCGGGGAGCTGTTTTTT.

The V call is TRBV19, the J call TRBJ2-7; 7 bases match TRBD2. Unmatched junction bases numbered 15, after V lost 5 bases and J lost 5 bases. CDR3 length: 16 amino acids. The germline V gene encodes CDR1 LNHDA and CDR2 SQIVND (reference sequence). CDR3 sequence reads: CASSLLGGSFLHEQYF. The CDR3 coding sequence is TGTGCCAGTAGTTTATTGGGCGGGAGCTTCCTTCACGAGCAGTACTTC. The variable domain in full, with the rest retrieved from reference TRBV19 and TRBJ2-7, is DGGITQSPKYLFRKEGQNVTLSCEQNLNHDAMYWYRQDPGQGLRLIYYSQIVNDFQKGDIAEGYSVSREKKESFPLTVTSAQKNPTAFYLCASSLLGGSFLHEQYFGPGTRLTVT.

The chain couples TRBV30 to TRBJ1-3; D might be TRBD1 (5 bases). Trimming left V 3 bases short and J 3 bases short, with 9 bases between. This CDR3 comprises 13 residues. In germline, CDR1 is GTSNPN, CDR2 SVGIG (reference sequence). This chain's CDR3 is CAWRGLGGNTIYF. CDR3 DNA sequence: TGTGCCTGGAGGGGGCTTGGTGGAAACACCATATATTTT.

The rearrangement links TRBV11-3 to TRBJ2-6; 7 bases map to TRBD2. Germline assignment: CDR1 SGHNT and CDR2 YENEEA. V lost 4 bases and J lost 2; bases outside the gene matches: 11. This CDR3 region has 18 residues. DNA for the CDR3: TGTGCCAGCAGCTCACGGGGGGTCTCGTCCCCTGGGGCCAACGTCCTGACTTTC. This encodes CASSSRGVSSPGANVLTF.

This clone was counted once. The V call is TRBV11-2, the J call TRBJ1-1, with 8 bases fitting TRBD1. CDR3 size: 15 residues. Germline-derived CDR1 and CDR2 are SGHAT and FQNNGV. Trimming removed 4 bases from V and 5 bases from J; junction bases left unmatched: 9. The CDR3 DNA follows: TGTGCCAGCAGCTCATCCGACAGGGGAGGTACTGAAGCTTTCTTT. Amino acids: CASSSSDRGGTEAFF.

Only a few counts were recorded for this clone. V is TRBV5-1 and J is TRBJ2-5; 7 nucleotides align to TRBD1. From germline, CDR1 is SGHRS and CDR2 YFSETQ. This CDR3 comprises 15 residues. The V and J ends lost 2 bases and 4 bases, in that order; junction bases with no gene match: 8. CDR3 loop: CASSLSGTEGETQYF. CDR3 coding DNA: TGCGCCAGCAGCTTAAGTGGGACAGAGGGAGAGACCCAGTACTTC.

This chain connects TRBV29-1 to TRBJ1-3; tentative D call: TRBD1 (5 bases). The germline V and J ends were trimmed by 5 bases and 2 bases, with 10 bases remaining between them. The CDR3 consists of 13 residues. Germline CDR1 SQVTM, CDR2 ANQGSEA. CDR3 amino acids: CSVRGETGNTIYF. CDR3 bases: TGCAGCGTTAGGGGTGAAACTGGAAACACCATATATTTT.

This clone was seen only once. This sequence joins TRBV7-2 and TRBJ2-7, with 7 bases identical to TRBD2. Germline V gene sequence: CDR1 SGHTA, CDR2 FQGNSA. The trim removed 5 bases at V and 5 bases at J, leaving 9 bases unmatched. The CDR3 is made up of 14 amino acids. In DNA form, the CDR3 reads TGTGCCAGCAGCACCCGGACTAGTAGCAACGAGCAGTACTTC. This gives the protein CASSTRTSSNEQYF.

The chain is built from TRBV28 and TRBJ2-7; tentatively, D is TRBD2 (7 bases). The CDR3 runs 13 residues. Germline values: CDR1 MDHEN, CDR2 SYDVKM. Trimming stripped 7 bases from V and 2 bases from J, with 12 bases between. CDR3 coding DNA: TGTGCCAGCATCGGGGGGCTCCCCTACGAGCAGTACTTC. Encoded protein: CASIGGLPYEQYF.

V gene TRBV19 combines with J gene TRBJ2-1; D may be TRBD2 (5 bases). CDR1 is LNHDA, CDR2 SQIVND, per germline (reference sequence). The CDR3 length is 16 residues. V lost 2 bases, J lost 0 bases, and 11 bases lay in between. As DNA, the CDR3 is TGTGCCAGTAGTATAAGGAGCGGCAGCTCCTACAATGAGCAGTTCTTC. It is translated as CASSIRSGSSYNEQFF.

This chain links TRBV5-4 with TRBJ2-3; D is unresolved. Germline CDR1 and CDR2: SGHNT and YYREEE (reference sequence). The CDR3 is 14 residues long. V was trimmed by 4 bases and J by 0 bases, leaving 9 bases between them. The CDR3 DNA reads TGTGCCAGCAGCCCTAGACTTAGCACAGATACGCAGTATTTT. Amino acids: CASSPRLSTDTQYF.

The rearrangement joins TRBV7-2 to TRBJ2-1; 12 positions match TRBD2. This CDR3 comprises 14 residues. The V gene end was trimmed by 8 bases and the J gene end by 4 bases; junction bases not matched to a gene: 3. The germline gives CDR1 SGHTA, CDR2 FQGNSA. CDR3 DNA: TGTGCCAGCTCCGGACTAGCGGGGTACAATGAGCAGTTCTTC. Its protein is CASSGLAGYNEQFF. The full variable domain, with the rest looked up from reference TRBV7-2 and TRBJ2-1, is GAGVSQSPSNKVTEKGKDVELRCDPISGHTALYWYRQSLGQGLEFLIYFQGNSAPDKSGLPSDRFSAERTGGSVSTLTIQRTQQEDSAVYLCASSGLAGYNEQFFGPGTRLTVL.